The 29 T cell receptor beta chains reported below all come from one sample, sequenced in a study of blood T cell repertoires in COVID-19. Libraries were prepared by immunoSEQ multiplex PCR; TCRdb keeps only in-frame clonotypes and omits some of them. The sample lists about 190,000 clones, 88% seen once, with around 4.8% in the top ten. Material: peripheral blood. Every receptor here comes from a human donor in a cohort sampled during active COVID-19.

The chain is built from TRBV23-1 and TRBJ2-7, with 8 bases lining up with TRBD1. TRBV23-1 is noted as an ORF with a role that remains uncertain. CDR3 length: 15 amino acids. V shed 7 bases, J shed 4 bases, and the junction held 12 bases outside the gene matches. The CDR3 sequence: CASTPRVDRAYEQYF. The CDR3 DNA sequence: TGCGCCAGCACCCCACGTGTGGACAGGGCGTACGAGCAGTACTTC.

The rearrangement uses TRBV18 and TRBJ2-7; maybe TRBD1 (5 bases). V was clipped by 2 bases and J by 3 bases, with 11 bases between them. The CDR3 spans 14 residues. The germline V gene has CDR1 KGHSH and CDR2 LQKENI. The CDR3 loop is CASSPETASYEQYF. CDR3 DNA sequence: TGTGCCAGCTCACCAGAGACAGCCAGCTACGAGCAGTACTTC.

This chain joins TRBV10-3 and TRBJ1-2, with TRBD1 matching over 7 bases. This CDR3 region has 14 residues. Germline trimming cut 6 bases from V and 8 bases from J; bases unmatched to any gene: 12. Germline V gives CDR1 ENHRY, CDR2 SYGVKD. CDR3 sequence (DNA): TGTGCCATCAGGCCTACAGGGGCCGCGGGGGGCTACACCTTC. Its translation: CAIRPTGAAGGYTF.

This clone was detected only a few times. The chain has TRBV29-1 and TRBJ2-3; 10 positions match TRBD2. The germline CDR1 and CDR2 sequences are SQVTM and ANQGSEA. V was clipped by 6 bases and J by 4 bases; unmatched bases: 4. CDR3 length equals 13 residues. CDR3 protein: CSVLAGTADTQYF. The CDR3 region has the DNA TGCAGCGTACTAGCGGGAACCGCAGATACGCAGTATTTT.

This clone occurred a few times. This chain links TRBV3-1 (or the pseudogene TRBV3-2) with TRBJ2-5, with 11 bases that match TRBD1. Germline CDR1 reads LGHDT; CDR2 reads YNNKEL (reference sequence). The CDR3 is 15 amino acids. The J segment lost 5 bases and the V segment lost 3 bases, leaving 5 bases of the junction unmatched. In DNA form, the CDR3 reads TGTGCCAGCAGCCACCGGACAGGGGGCTTGGAGACCCAGTACTTC. Protein sequence: CASSHRTGGLETQYF.

The V call is TRBV5-1, the J call TRBJ2-7; 11 bases are a match to TRBD1. The CDR3 is made up of 16 amino acids. Trimming at V came to 4 bases and at J to 5 bases, leaving 11 bases not matched to a gene. CDR1 and CDR2 (germline): SGHRS, YFSETQ. The CDR3 here is CASSLGWTGGRNEQYF. In DNA form, the CDR3 reads TGCGCCAGCAGCCTGGGATGGACAGGGGGCAGGAACGAGCAGTACTTC.

The gene calls are TRBV6-5 and TRBJ2-7, with TRBD1 matching over 8 bases. The CDR3 is made up of 14 amino acids. Germline V gene lookup returns CDR1 MNHEY and CDR2 SVGAGI. V lost 6 bases to trimming and J lost 6 bases; unmatched junction nucleotides: 10. The CDR3 nucleotides read TGTGCCAGCAGGGTGAGGCAGGGGGCAAGCGAGCAGTACTTC. Its protein product is CASRVRQGASEQYF.

V is TRBV19 and J is TRBJ1-1; no firm D call. The CDR3 loop spans 13 amino acids. V was pared by 2 bases and J by 6 bases, with 10 bases between. CDR1 is LNHDA, CDR2 SQIVND, per germline (reference sequence). CDR3 nucleotides: TGTGCCAGTAGTATACTGGCGGGCTCTGAAGCTTTCTTT. Translating gives CASSILAGSEAFF. Full variable domain (outside the CDR3, taken from reference TRBV19 and TRBJ1-1): DGGITQSPKYLFRKEGQNVTLSCEQNLNHDAMYWYRQDPGQGLRLIYYSQIVNDFQKGDIAEGYSVSREKKESFPLTVTSAQKNPTAFYLCASSILAGSEAFFGQGTRLTVV.

V and J are TRBV6-2 or TRBV6-3 and TRBJ2-7; perhaps TRBD1 as D (6 bases). Trimming took 4 bases from V and 2 from J, leaving 12 bases between them. CDR1 MNHEY and CDR2 SVGEGT come from the germline V gene. The CDR3 extends over 14 amino acids. The CDR3 is CASSFRDTTYEQYF. CDR3 bases: TGTGCCAGCAGTTTCCGGGACACAACCTACGAGCAGTACTTC.

This sequence joins TRBV4-3 and TRBJ2-5, with TRBD1 matching 8 bases. Germline V gene lookup returns CDR1 LGHNA and CDR2 YSLEER. After removal of 0 bases from V and 5 bases from J, the junction contained 5 bases not matched to a gene. The CDR3 sequence is 15 residues long. The CDR3 DNA is TGCGCCAGCAGCCAAGAACGGACAGGGCGGGAGACCCAGTACTTC. Protein sequence: CASSQERTGRETQYF.

The CDR3, as DNA: TGTGCCAGCAGCAGCCCGGGACTAGCGTTTTTCAGAGCGAACACCGGGGAGCTGTTTTTT. This encodes CASSSPGLAFFRANTGELFF. V and J are TRBV3-1 (or the pseudogene TRBV3-2) and TRBJ2-2, with 10 bases identical to TRBD2. Trimming at V came to 5 bases and at J to 0 bases, leaving 15 bases not matched to a gene. Germline V CDR1 and CDR2: LGHDT, YNNKEL (reference sequence). The CDR3 is made up of 20 amino acids.

CDR3 sequence reads: CASSRGYTDTQYF. CDR3 sequence (DNA): TGTGCCAGCAGTAGGGGGTACACAGATACGCAGTATTTT. The V call is TRBV6-2 or TRBV6-3, the J call TRBJ2-3, with TRBD1 as a possible D gene (6 bases). Germline CDR1 MNHEY, CDR2 SVGEGT. Trimming pared 5 bases from V and 2 bases from J, leaving 8 bases between. This CDR3 contains 13 residues.

A word on this clone: This sample includes further DNA sequences coding for the same CDR3. The chain combines TRBV7-2 with TRBJ2-3; TRBD2 is a possible D gene (7 bases). CDR1 and CDR2 from the germline V gene are SGHTA and FQGNSA. The length of the CDR3 is 15 residues. Deletions cut 2 bases from V and 0 bases from J, with 9 bases between. Written as DNA, the CDR3 is TGTGCCAGCAGCTTAAAGGGGGGGAGCACAGATACGCAGTATTTT. This sequence encodes CASSLKGGSTDTQYF. Filled out from reference TRBV7-2 and TRBJ2-3, the complete variable domain reads GAGVSQSPSNKVTEKGKDVELRCDPISGHTALYWYRQSLGQGLEFLIYFQGNSAPDKSGLPSDRFSAERTGGSVSTLTIQRTQQEDSAVYLCASSLKGGSTDTQYFGPGTRLTVL.

The gene calls are TRBV9 and TRBJ2-7; TRBD2 aligns across 11 bases. The germline V gene encodes CDR1 SGDLS and CDR2 YYNGEE. This CDR3 has 14 residues. Losses at the gene ends were 4 bases for V and 5 bases for J; bases not matched to a gene: 5. In nucleotides, the CDR3 is TGTGCCAGCAGCTTCGGGACTAGCGGCAACGAGCAGTACTTC. As protein: CASSFGTSGNEQYF. Full variable domain (rest looked up from reference TRBV9 and TRBJ2-7): DSGVTQTPKHLITATGQRVTLRCSPRSGDLSVYWYQQSLDQGLQFLIQYYNGEERAKGNILERFSAQQFPDLHSELNLSSLELGDSALYFCASSFGTSGNEQYFGPGTRLTVT.

The CDR3 protein is CASSPLPDRGGYEQYF. The CDR3 DNA sequence: TGTGCCAGCAGCCCCTTACCCGACAGGGGCGGGTACGAGCAGTACTTC. V usage is TRBV9 and J usage is TRBJ2-7; 8 bases are a match to TRBD1. The CDR3 loop spans 16 amino acids. Per germline, CDR1 SGDLS and CDR2 YYNGEE. J was trimmed by 4 bases and V by 4 bases; bases with no gene match: 13.

The chain employs TRBV9 and TRBJ2-3; D might be TRBD2 (6 bases). The CDR3 has 17 amino acids. In germline, CDR1 is SGDLS, CDR2 YYNGEE. V lost 0 bases, J lost 3 bases, and 17 bases lay in between. The CDR3 is CASSVAVGGRGTDTQYF. DNA for the CDR3: TGTGCCAGCAGCGTAGCGGTTGGAGGGCGCGGGACAGATACGCAGTATTTT.

CDR3 residues: CASSPSRGAVGYTF. The CDR3 DNA sequence: TGTGCCAGCTCACCATCGCGGGGGGCTGTCGGCTACACCTTC. This chain links TRBV18 with TRBJ1-2, with D possibly TRBD1 on 6 matching bases. This CDR3 region has 14 residues. Germline V lookup: CDR1 KGHSH, CDR2 LQKENI. V shed 2 bases and J shed 8 bases, with 15 bases lying between them.

This chain connects TRBV24-1 to TRBJ2-6, with 8 nucleotides matching TRBD1. This CDR3 spans 19 amino acids. V shed 9 bases, J shed 1 base, and the junction held 16 bases outside the gene matches. In germline, CDR1 is KGHDR, CDR2 SFDVKD. Here the CDR3 reads CATGPRLAGGLSGANVLTF. In nucleotides, the CDR3 is TGTGCCACCGGACCCCGGCTGGCAGGGGGCTTATCTGGGGCCAACGTCCTGACTTTC.

The chain joins TRBV18 to TRBJ2-3, with 9 positions matching TRBD2. Germline CDR1 is KGHSH and CDR2 is LQKENI. The CDR3 runs to 15 residues. Germline trimming cut 5 bases from V and 2 bases from J; bases unmatched to any gene: 5. CDR3 nucleotides: TGTGCCAGCTCAACCGGGACTAGCCTCACAGATACGCAGTATTTT. Its protein product is CASSTGTSLTDTQYF.

The sample holds one count of this clone. This rearrangement joins TRBV5-8 to TRBJ2-3, with a weak D call TRBD2 (5 bases). The V gene lost 2 bases and the J gene lost 3 bases, with 7 bases spanning the gap. The germline CDR1 and CDR2 sequences are SGHTS and YDEGEE. The CDR3 totals 13 residues. CDR3 nucleotide sequence: TGTGCCAGCAGCTTAACGGGAACAGATACGCAGTATTTT. This translates into CASSLTGTDTQYF.

The genes are TRBV4-1 and TRBJ1-3, with TRBD1 matching over 9 bases. The CDR3 length is 16 residues. The germline CDR1 and CDR2 sequences are MGHRA and YSYEKL. The V segment lost 5 bases and the J segment 8 bases; nucleotides outside the gene matches: 13. The CDR3 DNA reads TGCGCCAGCAGCAAAGGACTCCGGGACAGGGTTCACACCATATATTTT. Translated: CASSKGLRDRVHTIYF.

The chain combines TRBV6-5 with TRBJ1-2; 8 nucleotides align to TRBD1. This CDR3 region has 13 residues. Germline V gene data show CDR1 as MNHEY and CDR2 as SVGAGI. The J segment lost 4 bases and the V segment lost 11 bases, leaving 9 bases of the junction unmatched. In DNA, the CDR3 is TGTGCCGTACAGGGGGAACCTTTCTATGGCTACACCTTC. Encoded protein: CAVQGEPFYGYTF.

The chain recombines TRBV15 with TRBJ1-4; D is unclear. The CDR3 loop spans 17 amino acids. Germline loops: CDR1 LNHNV, CDR2 YYDKDF (reference sequence). V was trimmed by 1 base and J by 0 bases, leaving 12 bases between them. CDR3 DNA: TGTGCCACCAGCAGAGTTTGGCGGGATGCAACTAATGAAAAACTGTTTTTT. It encodes CATSRVWRDATNEKLFF.

V usage is TRBV9 and J usage is TRBJ2-5; perhaps TRBD2 as D (7 bases). V shed 0 bases and J shed 5 bases, with 11 bases lying between them. Germline-derived CDR1 and CDR2 are SGDLS and YYNGEE. There are 14 residues in the CDR3. The CDR3 nucleotides read TGTGCCAGCAGCGTAGGAGGGGGAGGGGAGACCCAGTACTTC. Translating it yields CASSVGGGGETQYF.

In its sample, this clone was seen once. CDR3 sequence (DNA): TGCGCCACCAAACAGGGCGAGAGCACAGATACGCAGTATTTT. Residues: CATKQGESTDTQYF. This chain connects TRBV5-1 to TRBJ2-3; a weak D match, TRBD1 (6 bases). In germline, CDR1 is SGHRS, CDR2 YFSETQ. V shed 9 bases and J shed 0 bases, with 14 bases lying between them. This CDR3 spans 14 amino acids.

This rearrangement joins TRBV5-1 to TRBJ2-1; 7 nucleotides agree with TRBD2. This CDR3 has 15 residues. J lost 4 bases, V lost 2 bases, and 6 bases had no gene match. Germline loops: CDR1 SGHRS, CDR2 YFSETQ. As DNA, the CDR3 is TGCGCCAGCAGCTTTGGGACTACCGGATACAATGAGCAGTTCTTC. Its protein product is CASSFGTTGYNEQFF.

The chain carries TRBV19 and TRBJ1-5; 9 nucleotides align to TRBD1. V shed 3 bases and J 3 bases; nucleotides not matched to a gene: 9. The CDR3 runs 17 residues. The germline V gene encodes CDR1 LNHDA and CDR2 SQIVND (reference sequence). CDR3 DNA: TGTGCCAGTAGTATGGGAGGGGGACAGGGTAACAATCAGCCCCAGCATTTT. It is translated as CASSMGGGQGNNQPQHF.

The chain employs TRBV7-2 and TRBJ1-1; the D is unclear. Germline loops: CDR1 SGHTA, CDR2 FQGNSA. CDR3 length: 16 residues. Trimming left V 5 bases short and J 1 base short, with 17 bases between. CDR3 nucleotides: TGTGCCAGCAGCCCTACCCGGCTAGTATCGAACACTGAAGCTTTCTTT. As protein: CASSPTRLVSNTEAFF.

This clone has only one observation. The V call is TRBV29-1, the J call TRBJ2-7; 7 bases match TRBD2. CDR3 length: 20 residues. The ends lost 0 bases at V and 3 bases at J; junction bases unmatched: 23. In germline, CDR1 is SQVTM, CDR2 ANQGSEA. In DNA form, the CDR3 reads TGCAGCGTTGAAGAACCCTCCGAACTAGCGCCTAAAACCTCGGGCTACGAGCAGTACTTC. It yields the protein CSVEEPSELAPKTSGYEQYF.